This T cell receptor beta chain was sequenced in a study of shared clonotypes between healthy human individuals. The CDR3 extends over 16 amino acids. The ends lost 0 bases at V and 6 bases at J; junction bases unmatched: 5. Germline values: CDR1 MNHEY, CDR2 SVGAGI. Produced via immunoSEQ multiplex PCR; TCRdb's table is partial and in-frame only. The profile shows under 1,100,000 clones, more than 65% of them singletons. The sequence derives from a man between 18 and 35 years old in good health. The specimen was memory CD4+ T cells sorted from blood. Noted subset: CD45RA-negative fraction. This chain connects TRBV6-5 to TRBJ2-2, with 9 bases identical to TRBD1. CDR3 coding DNA: TGTGCCAGCAGTTACTCGGCGGGACAGGGTTCCGGGGAGCTGTTTTTT. Its translation: CASSYSAGQGSGELFF.